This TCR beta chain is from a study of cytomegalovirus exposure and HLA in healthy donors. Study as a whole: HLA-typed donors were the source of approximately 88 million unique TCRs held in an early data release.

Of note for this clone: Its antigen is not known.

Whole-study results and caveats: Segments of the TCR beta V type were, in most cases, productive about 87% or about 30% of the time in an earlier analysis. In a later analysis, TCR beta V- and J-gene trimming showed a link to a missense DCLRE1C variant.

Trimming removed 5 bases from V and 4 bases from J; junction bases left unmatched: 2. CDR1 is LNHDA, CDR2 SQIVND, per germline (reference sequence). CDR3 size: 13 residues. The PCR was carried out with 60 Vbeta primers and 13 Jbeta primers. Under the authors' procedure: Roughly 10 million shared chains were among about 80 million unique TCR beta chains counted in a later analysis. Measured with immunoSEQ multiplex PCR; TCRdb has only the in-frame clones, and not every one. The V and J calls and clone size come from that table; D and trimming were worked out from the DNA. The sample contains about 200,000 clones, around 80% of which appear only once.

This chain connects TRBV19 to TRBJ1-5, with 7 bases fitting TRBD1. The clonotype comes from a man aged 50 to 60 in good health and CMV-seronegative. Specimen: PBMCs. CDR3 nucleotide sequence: TGTGCCAGTAGTGGGACAGTTAATCAGCCCCAGCATTTT. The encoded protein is CASSGTVNQPQHF. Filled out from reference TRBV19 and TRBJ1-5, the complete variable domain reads DGGITQSPKYLFRKEGQNVTLSCEQNLNHDAMYWYRQDPGQGLRLIYYSQIVNDFQKGDIAEGYSVSREKKESFPLTVTSAQKNPTAFYLCASSGTVNQPQHFGDGTRLSIL.